This TCR beta chain was obtained from a study of blood T cell repertoires in COVID-19 (dated by TCRdb to 2018 to 2021). Study-level background: Collaborator samples came from the United States, Italy and Spain and covered acute and convalescent phases of COVID-19. The samples were drawn from the first 160 participants of the ongoing ImmuneRACE study and from 1,254 subjects provided by 6 global collaborators. A freely available public database, intended as a resource for researchers studying the immune response to SARS-CoV-2, is where the repertoires were released. HLA class I and class II types, where available, came from metadata supplied by the sample provider rather than from assay-based typing. The material from the prospective study consisted of cDNA or gDNA derived from T cells, B-cell-depleted T cells, or PBMCs. Nearly every sample came with metadata listing a de-identified subject ID, COVID-19 status, age in years and sex. The dataset comprised deeply sampled blood TCRbeta repertoires from subjects exposed to, actively infected with, or recovered from COVID-19. Overall study results and their limits: The quantity of clinical and demographic metadata differed by source and by participant and was supplied without curation.

The immunoSEQ Assay, a bias-controlled multiplex PCR, was used to amplify TCRbeta CDR3 regions from genomic DNA. Per the authors' processing: The number of nucleated cells in each sample was estimated by amplification of reference gene primers within the assay. To quantify the absolute abundance of each unique TCRbeta CDR3 rearrangement, sequence reads were collapsed and filtered. Productive Simpson clonality was computed per sample as the square root of Simpson's diversity index over productive rearrangements. The table comes from immuneACCESS by way of TCRdb, which keeps in-frame sequences with V and J called. Part of the clones is missing from these tables; in studies checked, under half for an unresolved V gene and the rest for unknown reasons. V and J calls and clone size follow that table, whereas D and trimming were derived from the DNA. The sample has 65,000 to 85,000 clones on record, about four fifths of them singletons. Less than 6% of the sample rests with the top ten.

From V the trimming removes 6 bases and from J it removes 7 bases, while the gene matches leave 7 bases of the junction unaccounted for. The CDR3 covers 14 residues, taking in both the cysteine and the phenylalanine. CDR3 DNA is the only sequence kept; it has 42 bases, read in frame from the first base. In the germline V gene (reference sequence), CDR1 corresponds to DFQATT and CDR2 to SNEGSKA. Collaborating institutions collected whole blood in K2EDTA tubes following their own protocols. For TCRbeta analysis, collaborators shipped samples as frozen whole blood, isolated PBMCs, or DNA extracted from either of those sample types. This clone was detected only a few times. Its recognized antigen is unknown. No base-level quality is on record; no much larger clone is a single base apart.

The sample comprised peripheral blood. The clonotype was recovered from an elderly woman with active or convalescent COVID-19. Recombination linked TRBV20-1 to TRBJ2-2; 11 bases in the junction line up with TRBD2. The nucleotides are TGCAGTGCAAGTAGCGGGGGGGCCGGCGGGGAGCTGTTTTTT. The encoded protein is CSASSGGAGGELFF.